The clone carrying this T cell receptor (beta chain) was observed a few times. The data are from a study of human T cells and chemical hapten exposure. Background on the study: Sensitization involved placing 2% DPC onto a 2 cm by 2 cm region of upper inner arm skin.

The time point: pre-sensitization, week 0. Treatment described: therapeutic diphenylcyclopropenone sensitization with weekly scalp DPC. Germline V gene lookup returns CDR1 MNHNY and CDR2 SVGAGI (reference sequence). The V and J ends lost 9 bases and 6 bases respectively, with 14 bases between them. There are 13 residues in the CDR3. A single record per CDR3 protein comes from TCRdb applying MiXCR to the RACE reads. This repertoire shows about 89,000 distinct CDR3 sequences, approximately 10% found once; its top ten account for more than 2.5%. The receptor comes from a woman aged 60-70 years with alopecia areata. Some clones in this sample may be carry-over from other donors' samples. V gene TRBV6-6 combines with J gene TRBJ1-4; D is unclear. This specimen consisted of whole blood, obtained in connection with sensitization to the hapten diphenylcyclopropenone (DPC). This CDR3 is CASVQRPDEKLFF. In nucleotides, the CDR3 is TGTGCCAGTGTGCAGCGTCCGGATGAAAAACTGTTTTTT.